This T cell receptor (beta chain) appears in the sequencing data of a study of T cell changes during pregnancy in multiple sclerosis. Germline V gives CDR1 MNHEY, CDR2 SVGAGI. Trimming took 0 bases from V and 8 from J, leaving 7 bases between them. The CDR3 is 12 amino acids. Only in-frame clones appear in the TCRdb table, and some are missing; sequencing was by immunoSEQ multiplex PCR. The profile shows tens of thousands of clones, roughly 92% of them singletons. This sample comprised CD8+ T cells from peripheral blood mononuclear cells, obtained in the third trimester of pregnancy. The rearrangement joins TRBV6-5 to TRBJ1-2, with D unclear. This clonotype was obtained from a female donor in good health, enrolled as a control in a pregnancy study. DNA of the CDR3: TGTGCCAGCAGTTACTCGGGCAAGGGCTACACCTTC. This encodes CASSYSGKGYTF.